This T cell receptor (beta chain) was recovered during a study of cytomegalovirus exposure and HLA in healthy donors. The PCR made use of 60 Vbeta and 13 Jbeta primers. The method was immunoSEQ multiplex PCR; TCRdb's version includes in-frame clones alone and lacks a portion of them. The data show about 170,000 clones, with roughly 84% seen just once and roughly 1.5% held by the top ten. The V gene's germline CDR1 is SGDLS and CDR2 YYNGEE. V shed 2 bases and J 6 bases; nucleotides not matched to a gene: 5. The CDR3 loop spans 15 amino acids. Findings of the study overall: The study labeled 164 TCR beta chains cytomegalovirus-associated.

With respect to this clone: The antigen is unknown.

The genes are TRBV9 and TRBJ2-1; 10 nucleotides match TRBD2. The sample was PBMCs. The receptor was derived from a male donor in good health and CMV-seronegative. The CDR3: CASSVVAGGANEQFF. The DNA of the CDR3 is TGTGCCAGCAGCGTCGTAGCGGGAGGAGCCAATGAGCAGTTCTTC.